Below, 3 T cell receptor beta chains from the same sample are listed, as sequenced in a study of shared clonotypes between healthy human individuals. This table comes from immunoSEQ multiplex PCR, and its TCRdb copy is limited to in-frame clones, with some not included. The sample consists of some 2,400,000 clones, approximately 94% of them appearing once. The sequenced material came from naive CD4+ T cells sorted from blood. Subset noted: CD45RA+ positively selected. All receptors derive from a man aged 18 to 30 in good health.

With regard to this clone: Other DNA sequences in this specimen translate into the identical CDR3. The chain recombines TRBV18 with TRBJ2-7; 7 bases match TRBD2. Germline loops: CDR1 KGHSH, CDR2 LQKENI. This CDR3 comprises 16 residues. Unmatched junction bases numbered 8, after V lost 3 bases and J lost 0 bases. The DNA for the CDR3 is TGTGCCAGCTCACCGACGGCTAGCGGCAGCTCCTACGAGCAGTACTTC. Its protein is CASSPTASGSSYEQYF.

This chain uses TRBV28 with TRBJ2-7; D ambiguous. CDR1 is MDHEN, CDR2 SYDVKM, per germline. The V end lost 3 bases, the J end lost 0 bases, and 12 bases lay between the germline ends. The CDR3 consists of 15 residues. In nucleotides, the CDR3 is TGTGCCAGCAGTTTTGTATCAGGTCCCTCCTACGAGCAGTACTTC. Encoded protein: CASSFVSGPSYEQYF.

The chain joins TRBV19 to TRBJ1-5; D call uncertain. Between the trimmed V and J ends, which lost 4 bases and 0 bases, there was a span of 10 bases. This CDR3 is 15 amino acids long. Germline assignment: CDR1 LNHDA and CDR2 SQIVND (reference sequence). This chain's CDR3 is CASSTQDNSNQPQHF. CDR3 bases: TGTGCCAGTAGTACCCAGGATAATAGCAATCAGCCCCAGCATTTT. The whole variable domain, remainder taken from reference TRBV19 and TRBJ1-5, is DGGITQSPKYLFRKEGQNVTLSCEQNLNHDAMYWYRQDPGQGLRLIYYSQIVNDFQKGDIAEGYSVSREKKESFPLTVTSAQKNPTAFYLCASSTQDNSNQPQHFGDGTRLSIL.